A single sample gave rise to the 13 T cell receptor beta chains below, sequenced in a study of T-cell memory formation after mild COVID-19. MiXCR was run by TCRdb on the 5' RACE reads, yielding one entry per CDR3 protein. The table includes under 300,000 distinct CDR3 sequences, roughly 15% detected once. Sequenced material: PBMCs or a T cell subset sorted from them (not recorded which). The receptors here all came from a man between 18 and 29 years old who had mild COVID-19 (a few samples of this study predate the infection). Cell type and time point are not known.

A few counts support this clonotype. V gene TRBV6-2 or TRBV6-3 combines with J gene TRBJ2-1, with 10 bases fitting TRBD2. Germline V gives CDR1 MNHEY, CDR2 SVGEGT. V was pared by 6 bases and J by 6 bases, with 2 bases of the junction left unmatched. The CDR3 spans 13 residues. CDR3 bases: TGTGCCAGCAGAGAGCGGGGGGGCAATGAGCAGTTCTTC. This translates into CASRERGGNEQFF.

This clonotype was observed a few times. This chain connects TRBV6-5 to TRBJ2-7; 10 nucleotides agree with TRBD2. Losses at the gene ends were 0 bases for V and 3 bases for J; bases not matched to a gene: 8. CDR1 and CDR2 (germline): MNHEY, SVGAGI. The CDR3 runs 17 residues. In DNA form, the CDR3 reads TGTGCCAGCAGTTACTCAGGCGTATCTAGCGGGGGCTACGAGCAGTACTTC. Protein sequence: CASSYSGVSSGGYEQYF.

The chain combines TRBV20-1 with TRBJ2-3; no clear D. The CDR3 has 13 amino acids. Germline loops: CDR1 DFQATT, CDR2 SNEGSKA (reference sequence). Trimming pared 0 bases from V and 1 base from J, leaving 5 bases between. In nucleotides, the CDR3 is TGCAGTGCTAGAGAACCGGGCACAGATACGCAGTATTTT. As protein: CSAREPGTDTQYF.

This clonotype appeared a few times. The chain has TRBV12-3 or TRBV12-4 and TRBJ2-1; 8 nucleotides line up with TRBD2. The CDR3 length is 14 residues. After removal of 3 bases from V and 9 bases from J, the junction contained 7 bases not matched to a gene. The CDR3 here is CASSLTGGASEQFF. CDR3 bases: TGTGCCAGCAGTTTGACGGGGGGGGCTAGTGAGCAGTTCTTC.

This chain links TRBV7-9 with TRBJ1-1, with 7 bases that match TRBD1. The CDR3 totals 17 residues. The trim removed 1 base at V and 2 bases at J, leaving 10 bases unmatched. In germline, CDR1 is SEHNR, CDR2 FQNEAQ (reference sequence). The CDR3 DNA reads TGTGCCAGCAGCTTAGATTGGAGACAGGGTGGTAACACTGAAGCTTTCTTT. This translates into CASSLDWRQGGNTEAFF.

V and J are TRBV10-2 and TRBJ2-2, with D tentatively TRBD2 (6 bases). V gave up 4 bases and J gave up 0 bases, with 12 bases separating them. Per the germline V gene, CDR1 is WSHSY and CDR2 is SAAADI. This CDR3 is 16 amino acids long. CDR3 amino acids: CASSAIGRPNTGELFF. CDR3 sequence (DNA): TGCGCCAGCAGTGCCATCGGGAGACCGAACACCGGGGAGCTGTTTTTT.

This clonotype was picked up many times. The chain recombines TRBV12-3 or TRBV12-4 with TRBJ1-5, with D possibly matching TRBD1 (6 bases). The CDR3 spans 15 residues. The germline V and J ends were trimmed by 6 bases and 1 base, with 13 bases remaining between them. The CDR3 DNA follows: TGTGCCAGCAGGTCAGGGGTTTCGAGCAATCAGCCCCAGCATTTT. Protein product: CASRSGVSSNQPQHF.

This clonotype was picked up many times. This chain uses TRBV5-1 with TRBJ2-1, with D possibly TRBD2 on 6 matching bases. The germline V and J ends were trimmed by 6 bases and 7 bases, with 20 bases remaining between them. The CDR3 contains 15 residues. From germline, CDR1 is SGHRS and CDR2 YFSETQ. The CDR3 DNA reads TGCGCCAGCATGACCGGGACTCTGGAGGGAAATGAGCAGTTCTTC. Its translation is CASMTGTLEGNEQFF.

The chain recombines TRBV7-2 with TRBJ2-3; weak D call: TRBD1 (5 bases). The length of the CDR3 is 13 residues. Germline V gene sequence: CDR1 SGHTA, CDR2 FQGNSA. V was clipped by 7 bases and J by 2 bases, with 10 bases between them. CDR3 protein: CASNRSPTDTQYF. The DNA of the CDR3 is TGTGCCAGCAACAGGTCGCCCACAGATACGCAGTATTTT.

The CDR3 sequence: CASCTGGLPTGELFF. CDR3 nucleotide sequence: TGTGCCAGCTGCACGGGGGGGCTGCCCACCGGGGAGCTGTTTTTT. V usage is TRBV6-2 or TRBV6-3 and J usage is TRBJ2-2; 8 bases line up with TRBD2. J gave up 4 bases and V 8 bases, and 9 bases lay outside the gene matches. This CDR3 contains 15 residues. Germline CDR1 is MNHEY and CDR2 is SVGEGT.

The rearrangement joins TRBV7-9 to TRBJ1-4; tentative D call: TRBD1 (5 bases). This CDR3 has 16 amino acids. The germline V gene encodes CDR1 SEHNR and CDR2 FQNEAQ (reference sequence). Trimming removed 3 bases from V and 4 bases from J, with 15 bases in between. In nucleotides, the CDR3 is TGTGCCAGCAGCTTGGGGTCCGGGGCCGGTAATGAAAAACTGTTTTTT. It specifies CASSLGSGAGNEKLFF. Drawing the rest from reference TRBV7-9 and TRBJ1-4, the complete variable domain is DTGVSQNPRHKITKRGQNVTFRCDPISEHNRLYWYRQTLGQGPEFLTYFQNEAQLEKSRLLSDRFSAERPKGSFSTLEIQRTEQGDSAMYLCASSLGSGAGNEKLFFGSGTQLSVL.

Only a few counts were recorded for this clonotype. V and J are TRBV5-1 and TRBJ1-1, with D perhaps TRBD1 (5 bases). CDR3 size: 13 residues. The germline V gene has CDR1 SGHRS and CDR2 YFSETQ. The ends were cut back, 4 bases at V and 10 bases at J, with 17 bases in the middle. In DNA form, the CDR3 reads TGCGCCAGCAGCCCCCGGGACCTTCTTGGAGCTTTCTTT. It is translated as CASSPRDLLGAFF.

The chain recombines TRBV3-1 with TRBJ2-1; D is unclear. The germline gives CDR1 LGHDT, CDR2 YNNKEL (reference sequence). The CDR3 sequence is 15 residues long. Trimming left V 4 bases short and J 0 bases short, with 10 bases between. The CDR3 here is CASSRFSSSYNEQFF. The CDR3 DNA sequence: TGTGCCAGCAGCCGGTTCTCGAGCTCCTACAATGAGCAGTTCTTC.